The present entry profiles one T cell receptor (beta chain) with its context. Its antigen is not known. A read error may produce the germline difference seen at one junction end. These data come from a study of OX40 agonist ivuxolimab in advanced cancers. Study in general: Under the entry rules, prior anti-PD-1, anti-PD-L1 or anti-CTLA-4 therapy was allowed, and more than 35% had some. Study-wide results and limits: Relative to CD4+, CD8+ T cells held more expanded clones on average. Clonal expansion in partial responders at 0.1-3.0 mg/kg ranked among the lowest.

The CDR3 spans 14 residues. The germline V gene has CDR1 LNHDA and CDR2 SQIVND (reference sequence). Repertoires were generated with immunoSEQ multiplex PCR, while TCRdb's copy carries only in-frame clones and drops some. The sample contains around 77,000 clones, roughly three quarters of which appear only once. The V call is TRBV19, the J call TRBJ1-4; D might be TRBD1 (6 bases). The input for sequencing was CD4+ or CD8+ T cells sorted from blood, taken in a trial of the OX40 agonist ivuxolimab. The sequence was obtained from an adult with an advanced solid tumor such as melanoma, head and neck, liver or kidney cancer. The CDR3 nucleotides are TGTGCCAGCAGTAACCGGGGGGCAAGGGAAAAACTGTTTTTT. The encoded protein is CASSNRGAREKLFF.